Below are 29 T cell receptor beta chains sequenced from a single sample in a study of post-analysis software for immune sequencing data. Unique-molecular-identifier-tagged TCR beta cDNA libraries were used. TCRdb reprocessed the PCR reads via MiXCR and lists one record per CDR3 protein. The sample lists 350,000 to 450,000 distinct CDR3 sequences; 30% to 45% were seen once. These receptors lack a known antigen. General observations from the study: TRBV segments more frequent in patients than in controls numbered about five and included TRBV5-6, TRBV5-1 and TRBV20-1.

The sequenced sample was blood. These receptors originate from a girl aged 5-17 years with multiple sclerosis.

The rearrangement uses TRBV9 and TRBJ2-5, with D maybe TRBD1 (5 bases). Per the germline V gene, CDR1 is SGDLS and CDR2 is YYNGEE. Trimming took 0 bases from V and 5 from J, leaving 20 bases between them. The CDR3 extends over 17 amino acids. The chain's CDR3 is CASSVGIVIKGFETQYF. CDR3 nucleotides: TGTGCCAGCAGCGTAGGGATTGTTATAAAGGGGTTCGAGACCCAGTACTTC.

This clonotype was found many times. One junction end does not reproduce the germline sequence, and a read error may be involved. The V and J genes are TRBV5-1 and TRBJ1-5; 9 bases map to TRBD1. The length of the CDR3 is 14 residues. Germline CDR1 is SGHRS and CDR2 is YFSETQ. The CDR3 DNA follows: TGTGCCAGCAGTTCCGGACAGGGGAATCAGCCCCAGCATTTT. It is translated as CASSSGQGNQPQHF.

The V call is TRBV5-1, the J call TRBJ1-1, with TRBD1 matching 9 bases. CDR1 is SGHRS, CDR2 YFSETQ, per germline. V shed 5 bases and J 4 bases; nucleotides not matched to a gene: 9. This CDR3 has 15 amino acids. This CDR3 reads CASRRTGDWSTEAFF. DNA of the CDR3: TGCGCCAGCAGACGGACAGGGGATTGGAGCACTGAAGCTTTCTTT. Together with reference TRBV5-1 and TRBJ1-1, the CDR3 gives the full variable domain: KAGVTQTPRYLIKTRGQQVTLSCSPISGHRSVSWYQQTPGQGLQFLFEYFSETQRNKGNFPGRFSGRQFSNSRSEMNVSTLELGDSALYLCASRRTGDWSTEAFFGQGTRLTVV.

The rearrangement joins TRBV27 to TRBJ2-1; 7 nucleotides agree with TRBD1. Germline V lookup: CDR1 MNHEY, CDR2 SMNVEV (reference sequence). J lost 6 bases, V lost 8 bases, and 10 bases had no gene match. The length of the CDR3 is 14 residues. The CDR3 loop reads CASHRQGVFNEQFF. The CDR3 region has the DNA TGTGCCAGCCATAGACAGGGCGTTTTCAATGAGCAGTTCTTC.

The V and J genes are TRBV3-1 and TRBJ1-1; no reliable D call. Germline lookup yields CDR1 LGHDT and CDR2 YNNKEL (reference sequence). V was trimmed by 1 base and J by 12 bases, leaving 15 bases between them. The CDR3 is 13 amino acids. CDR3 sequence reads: CASSQGAGYVSFF. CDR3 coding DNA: TGTGCCAGCAGCCAAGGCGCGGGGTATGTATCTTTCTTT.

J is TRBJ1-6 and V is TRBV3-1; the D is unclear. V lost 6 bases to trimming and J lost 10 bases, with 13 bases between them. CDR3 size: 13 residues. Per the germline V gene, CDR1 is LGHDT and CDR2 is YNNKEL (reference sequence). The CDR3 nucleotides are TGTGCCAGCAGGGCGAATCCGGGGTCACCCCTCCACTTT. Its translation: CASRANPGSPLHF. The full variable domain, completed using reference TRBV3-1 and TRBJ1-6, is DTAVSQTPKYLVTQMGNDKSIKCEQNLGHDTMYWYKQDSKKFLKIMFSYNNKELIINETVPNRFSPKSPDKAHLNLHINSLELGDSAVYFCASRANPGSPLHFGNGTRLTVT.

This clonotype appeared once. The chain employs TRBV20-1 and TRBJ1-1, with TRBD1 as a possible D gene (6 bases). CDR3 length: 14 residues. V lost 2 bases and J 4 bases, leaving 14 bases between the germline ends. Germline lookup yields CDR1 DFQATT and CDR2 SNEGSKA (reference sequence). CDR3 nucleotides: TGCAGTGCTAGATTAGGGGGGTTGGGCACTGAAGCTTTCTTT. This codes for CSARLGGLGTEAFF.

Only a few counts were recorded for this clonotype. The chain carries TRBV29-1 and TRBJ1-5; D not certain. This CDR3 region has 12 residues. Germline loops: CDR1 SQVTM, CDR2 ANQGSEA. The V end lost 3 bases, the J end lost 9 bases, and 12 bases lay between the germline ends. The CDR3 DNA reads TGCAGCGTTGAGGAGGGCGAGGGGCCCCAGCATTTT. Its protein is CSVEEGEGPQHF.

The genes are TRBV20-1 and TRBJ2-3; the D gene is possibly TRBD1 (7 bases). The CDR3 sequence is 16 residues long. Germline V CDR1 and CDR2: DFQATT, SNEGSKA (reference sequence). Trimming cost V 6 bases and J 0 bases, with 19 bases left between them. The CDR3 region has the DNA TGCAGTGCGGACAGGAAGCGGGCTATGAGCACAGATACGCAGTATTTT. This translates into CSADRKRAMSTDTQYF.

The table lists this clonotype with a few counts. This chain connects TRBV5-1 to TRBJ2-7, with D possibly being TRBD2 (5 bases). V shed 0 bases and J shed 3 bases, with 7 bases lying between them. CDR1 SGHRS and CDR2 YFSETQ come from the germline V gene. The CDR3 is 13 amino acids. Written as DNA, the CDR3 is TGCGCCAGCAGCTTGGCCGGGGTCTACGAGCAGTACTTC. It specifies CASSLAGVYEQYF.

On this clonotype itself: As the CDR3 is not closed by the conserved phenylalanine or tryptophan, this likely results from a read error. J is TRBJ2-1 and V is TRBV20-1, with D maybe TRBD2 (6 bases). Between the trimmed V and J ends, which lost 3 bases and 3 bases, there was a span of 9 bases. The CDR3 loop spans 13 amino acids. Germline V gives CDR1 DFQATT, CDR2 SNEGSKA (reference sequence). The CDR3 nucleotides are TGCAGTGCTAGCGGGCGGGGCTACAATGAGCAGTTCTGC. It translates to CSASGRGYNEQFC.

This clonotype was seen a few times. CDR3 loop: CSVDVMNTEAFF. CDR3 sequence (DNA): TGCAGCGTTGACGTTATGAACACTGAAGCTTTCTTT. The V and J genes are TRBV29-1 and TRBJ1-1; D call uncertain. Looked up from germline, CDR1 is SQVTM and CDR2 is ANQGSEA. CDR3 size: 12 residues. V lost 3 bases to trimming and J lost 0 bases, with 5 bases between them.

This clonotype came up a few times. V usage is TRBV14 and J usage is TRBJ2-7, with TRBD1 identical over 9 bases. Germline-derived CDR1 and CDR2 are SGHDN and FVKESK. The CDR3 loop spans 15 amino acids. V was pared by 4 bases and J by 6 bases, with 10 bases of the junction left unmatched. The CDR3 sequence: CASSLTHGTGSEQYF. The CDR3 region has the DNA TGTGCCAGCAGCCTTACGCACGGGACAGGGAGCGAGCAGTACTTC.

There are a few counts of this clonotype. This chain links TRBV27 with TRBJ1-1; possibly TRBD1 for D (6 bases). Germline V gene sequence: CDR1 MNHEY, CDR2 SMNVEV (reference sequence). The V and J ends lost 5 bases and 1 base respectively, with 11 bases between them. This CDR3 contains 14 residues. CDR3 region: CASSPGGPNTEAFF. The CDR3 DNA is TGTGCCAGCAGTCCTGGGGGGCCGAACACTGAAGCTTTCTTT.

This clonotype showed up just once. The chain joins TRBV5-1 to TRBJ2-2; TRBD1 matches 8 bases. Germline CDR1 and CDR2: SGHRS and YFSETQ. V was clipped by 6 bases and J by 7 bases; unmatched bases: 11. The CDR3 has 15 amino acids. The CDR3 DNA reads TGCGCCAGCACCCCCGGGACAGGAAGGATCGGGGAGCTGTTTTTT. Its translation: CASTPGTGRIGELFF.

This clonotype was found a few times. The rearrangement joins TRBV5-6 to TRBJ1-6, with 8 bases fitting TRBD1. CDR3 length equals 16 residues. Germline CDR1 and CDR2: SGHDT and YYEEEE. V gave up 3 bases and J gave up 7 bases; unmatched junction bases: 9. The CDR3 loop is CASSSPSGTGNSPLHF. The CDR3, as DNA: TGTGCCAGCAGCTCACCCTCCGGGACAGGAAATTCACCCCTCCACTTT.

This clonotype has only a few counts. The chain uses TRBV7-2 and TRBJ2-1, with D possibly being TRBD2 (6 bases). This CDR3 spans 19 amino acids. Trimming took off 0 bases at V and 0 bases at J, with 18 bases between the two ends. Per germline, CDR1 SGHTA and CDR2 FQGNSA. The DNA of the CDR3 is TGTGCCAGCAGCTTAGCCGGATCTAGCGATTTGAGCTCCTACAATGAGCAGTTCTTC. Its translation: CASSLAGSSDLSSYNEQFF.

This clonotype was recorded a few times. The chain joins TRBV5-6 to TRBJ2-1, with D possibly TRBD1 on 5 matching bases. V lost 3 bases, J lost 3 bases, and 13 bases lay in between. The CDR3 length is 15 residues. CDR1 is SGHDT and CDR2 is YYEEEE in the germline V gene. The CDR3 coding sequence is TGTGCCAGCAGCTCCGACAGATCCCTCTACAATGAGCAGTTCTTC. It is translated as CASSSDRSLYNEQFF.

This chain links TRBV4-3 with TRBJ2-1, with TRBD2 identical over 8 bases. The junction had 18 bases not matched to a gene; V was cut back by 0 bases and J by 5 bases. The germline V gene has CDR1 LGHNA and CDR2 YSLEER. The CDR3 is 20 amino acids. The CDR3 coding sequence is TGCGCCAGCAGCCAAGAGAGATTCGGTGGTAGCGGGATCCTCCACAATGAGCAGTTCTTC. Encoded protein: CASSQERFGGSGILHNEQFF.

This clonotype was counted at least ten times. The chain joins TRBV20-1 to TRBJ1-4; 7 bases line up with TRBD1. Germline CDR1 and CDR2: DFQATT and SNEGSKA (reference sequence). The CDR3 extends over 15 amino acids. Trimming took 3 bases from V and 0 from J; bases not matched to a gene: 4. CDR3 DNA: TGCAGTGCTAGCGGTCAGGGGGCAACTAATGAAAAACTGTTTTTT. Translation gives CSASGQGATNEKLFF.

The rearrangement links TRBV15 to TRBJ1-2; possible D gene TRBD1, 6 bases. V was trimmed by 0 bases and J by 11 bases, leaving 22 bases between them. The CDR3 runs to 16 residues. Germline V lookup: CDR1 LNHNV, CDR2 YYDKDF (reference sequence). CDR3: CATSRDYGTPGREYTF. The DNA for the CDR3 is TGTGCCACCAGCAGAGATTATGGGACACCAGGGCGTGAATACACCTTC.

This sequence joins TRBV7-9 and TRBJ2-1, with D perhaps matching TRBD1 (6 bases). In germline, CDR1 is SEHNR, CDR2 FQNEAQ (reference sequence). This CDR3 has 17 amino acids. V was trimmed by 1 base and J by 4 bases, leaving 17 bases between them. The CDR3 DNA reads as TGTGCCAGCAGCTTAGAGGGGGTCGGCCCCCATTACAATGAGCAGTTCTTC. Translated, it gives CASSLEGVGPHYNEQFF.

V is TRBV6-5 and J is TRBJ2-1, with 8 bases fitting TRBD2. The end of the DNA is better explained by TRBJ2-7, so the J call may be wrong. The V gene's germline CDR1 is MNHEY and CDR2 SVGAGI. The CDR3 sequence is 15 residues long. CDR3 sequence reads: CASSYELAANNEQYF. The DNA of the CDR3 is TGTGCCAGCAGTTACGAACTAGCGGCAAACAATGAGCAGTACTTC.

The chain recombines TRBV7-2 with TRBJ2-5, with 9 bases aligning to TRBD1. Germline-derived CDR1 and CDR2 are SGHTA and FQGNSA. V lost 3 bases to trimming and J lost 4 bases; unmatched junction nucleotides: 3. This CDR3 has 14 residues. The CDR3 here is CASSFGQGPETQYF. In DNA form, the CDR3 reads TGTGCCAGCAGCTTTGGACAGGGGCCAGAGACCCAGTACTTC.

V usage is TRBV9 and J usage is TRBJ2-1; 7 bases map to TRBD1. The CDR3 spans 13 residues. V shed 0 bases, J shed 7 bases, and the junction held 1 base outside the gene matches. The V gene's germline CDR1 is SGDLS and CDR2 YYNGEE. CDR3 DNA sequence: TGTGCCAGCAGCGTAGACAGGGGAAATGAGCAGTTCTTC. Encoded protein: CASSVDRGNEQFF.

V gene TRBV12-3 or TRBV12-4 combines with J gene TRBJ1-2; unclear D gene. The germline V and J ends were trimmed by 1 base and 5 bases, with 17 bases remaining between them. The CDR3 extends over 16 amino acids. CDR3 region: CASSLEIAELVYGYTF. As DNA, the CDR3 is TGTGCCAGCAGTTTAGAGATTGCAGAATTAGTGTATGGCTACACCTTC.

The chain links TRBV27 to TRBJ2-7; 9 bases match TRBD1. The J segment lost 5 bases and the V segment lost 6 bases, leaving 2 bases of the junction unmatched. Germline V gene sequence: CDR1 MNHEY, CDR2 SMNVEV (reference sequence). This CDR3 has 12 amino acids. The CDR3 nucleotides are TGTGCCAGCAGGGACAGGGGAAACGAGCAGTACTTC. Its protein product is CASRDRGNEQYF.

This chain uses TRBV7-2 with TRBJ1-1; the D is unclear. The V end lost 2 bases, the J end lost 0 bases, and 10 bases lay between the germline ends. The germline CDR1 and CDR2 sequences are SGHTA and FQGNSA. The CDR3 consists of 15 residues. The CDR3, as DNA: TGTGCCAGCAGCTTAAGTTTCATGTTGAACACTGAAGCTTTCTTT. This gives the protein CASSLSFMLNTEAFF. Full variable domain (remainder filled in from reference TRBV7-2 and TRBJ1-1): GAGVSQSPSNKVTEKGKDVELRCDPISGHTALYWYRQSLGQGLEFLIYFQGNSAPDKSGLPSDRFSAERTGGSVSTLTIQRTQQEDSAVYLCASSLSFMLNTEAFFGQGTRLTVV.

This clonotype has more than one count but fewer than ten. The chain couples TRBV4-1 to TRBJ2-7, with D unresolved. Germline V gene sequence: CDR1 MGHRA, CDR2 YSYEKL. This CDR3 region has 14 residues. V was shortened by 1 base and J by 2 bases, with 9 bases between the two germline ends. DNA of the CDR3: TGCGCCAGCAGCCAAGTAGGGAATCCCTACGAGCAGTACTTC. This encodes CASSQVGNPYEQYF.